This TCR beta chain was captured in a study of CD8+ T cells in alopecia areata. Study at large: The duration of tofacitinib was 6 to 18 months, with 6 months off drug afterward. Percentage of affected scalp area was the basis on which treated patients' severity was scored. Study-wide points: Among the top 100, expanded CD8+ clones, as well as scalp clonality, were significantly decreased by tofacitinib. It was less clear whether patients shared TCRs than it was in mice, possibly because of HLA.

In the case of this clone: Its specificity is not known.

The CDR3 has 13 amino acids. V dropped 3 bases and J dropped 3; count of bases not matched to a gene: 2. Germline V gene lookup returns CDR1 SGHDT and CDR2 YYEEEE. Treatment of the sample: oral pan-JAK inhibitor, 5-10 mg twice daily. Sequencing used cDNA as its template, made by extracting RNA and reverse transcribing it. TCRdb keeps only in-frame clones here, not all; method: immunoSEQ multiplex PCR. The sample carries 95,000 to 100,000 clones, about three fifths recorded once. This sequence originates from a human donor with alopecia areata. The source was CD8+ T cells sorted from blood, collected at approximately week 61, from a patient treated with tofacitinib. This chain links TRBV5-6 with TRBJ2-7, with 8 positions matching TRBD1. Here the CDR3 reads CASSSGQGYEQYF. The DNA for the CDR3 is TGTGCCAGCAGCTCAGGACAGGGCTACGAGCAGTACTTC. Drawing the rest from reference TRBV5-6 and TRBJ2-7, the complete variable domain is DAGVTQSPTHLIKTRGQQVTLRCSPKSGHDTVSWYQQALGQGPQFIFQYYEEEERQRGNFPDRFSGHQFPNYSSELNVNALLLGDSALYLCASSSGQGYEQYFGPGTRLTVT.